Following are 25 T cell receptor beta chains from one sample sequenced in a study of T-cell memory formation after mild COVID-19. TCRdb processed the 5' RACE reads anew with MiXCR; each CDR3 protein has one entry. The profile shows some 200,000 distinct CDR3 sequences, around 21% of them singletons. Sample: PBMCs or a T cell subset sorted from them (not recorded which). The receptors stem from an adult woman who had mild COVID-19 (a few samples of this study predate the infection). Cell type and time point are not known.

V usage is TRBV5-1 and J usage is TRBJ2-7, with D hard to call. The CDR3 covers 15 residues. The ends were cut back, 2 bases at V and 4 bases at J, with 16 bases in the middle. Germline V gene sequence: CDR1 SGHRS, CDR2 YFSETQ. CDR3 protein: CASSLGRSSKYEQYF. The CDR3 nucleotides read TGCGCCAGCAGCTTAGGGCGTTCTTCGAAATACGAGCAGTACTTC.

V is TRBV2 and J is TRBJ2-7, with 11 positions matching TRBD2. The CDR3 extends over 15 amino acids. Germline V gene data show CDR1 as SNHLY and CDR2 as FYNNEI. After removal of 6 bases from V and 2 bases from J, the junction contained 6 bases not matched to a gene. The CDR3 loop reads CASRTGTSGTYEQYF. DNA for the CDR3: TGTGCCAGCAGGACCGGGACTAGCGGAACCTACGAGCAGTACTTC.

The rearrangement uses TRBV3-1 and TRBJ2-1, with D uncertain. Trimming stripped 1 base from V and 8 bases from J, with 6 bases between. The germline CDR1 and CDR2 sequences are LGHDT and YNNKEL (reference sequence). The CDR3 contains 12 residues. In nucleotides, the CDR3 is TGTGCCAGCAGCCAAGTATTCGATGAGCAGTTCTTC. The encoded protein is CASSQVFDEQFF.

This clonotype was detected only a few times. In nucleotides, the CDR3 is TGTGCCAGCAGTTGGGGAGGTGTCGGCTATGGCTACACCTTC. Translation gives CASSWGGVGYGYTF. The rearrangement links TRBV27 to TRBJ1-2; D not resolved. Germline V gene data show CDR1 as MNHEY and CDR2 as SMNVEV (reference sequence). CDR3 size: 14 residues. V gave up 4 bases and J gave up 4 bases, with 13 bases separating them.

The genes are TRBV12-3 or TRBV12-4 and TRBJ2-7; perhaps TRBD2 as D (5 bases). The CDR3 length is 14 residues. Trimming removed 5 bases at V and 4 bases at J, with 15 bases between. The DNA for the CDR3 is TGTGCCAGCAGTCCAAGGGAGCTAGGTTACGAGCAGTACTTC. As protein: CASSPRELGYEQYF.

This clonotype was seen a handful of times. The chain couples TRBV29-1 to TRBJ2-7; D unresolved. The V gene's germline CDR1 is SQVTM and CDR2 ANQGSEA. This CDR3 has 12 residues. Trimming removed 6 bases from V and 2 bases from J, with 11 bases in between. The CDR3 is CSVVMGTYEQYF. The CDR3 region has the DNA TGCAGCGTCGTTATGGGGACCTACGAGCAGTACTTC.

On this clonotype itself: An end of the junction differs from the germline gene, which may be a read error. V and J are TRBV20-1 and TRBJ2-1, with 8 bases fitting TRBD2. Germline values: CDR1 DFQATT, CDR2 SNEGSKA (reference sequence). The CDR3 loop spans 11 amino acids. CDR3 protein: CSARGLAGAAF. In DNA form, the CDR3 reads TGCAGTGCTAGAGGGCTAGCGGGTGCCGCCTTC.

V usage is TRBV24-1 and J usage is TRBJ1-5; D call uncertain. The CDR3 runs 13 residues. In germline, CDR1 is KGHDR, CDR2 SFDVKD. V lost 4 bases and J 3 bases, leaving 6 bases between the germline ends. CDR3 sequence (DNA): TGTGCCACCAGTGAACGGACCAATCAGCCCCAGCATTTT. Its translation is CATSERTNQPQHF.

The chain recombines TRBV7-9 with TRBJ2-3; the D gene is possibly TRBD1 (7 bases). The CDR3 has 15 amino acids. Germline V gene data show CDR1 as SEHNR and CDR2 as FQNEAQ (reference sequence). V dropped 5 bases and J dropped 0 bases, with 12 bases sitting between them. CDR3 DNA sequence: TGTGCCAGCAGCCACTCAGGGGGGAGCACAGATACGCAGTATTTT. Translating it yields CASSHSGGSTDTQYF.

CDR3 DNA sequence: TGTGCCAGCAGCCAATTATGGGGGGCAGGGGAAGGCGAGCAGTACTTC. Translating it yields CASSQLWGAGEGEQYF. The rearrangement links TRBV27 to TRBJ2-7; possibly TRBD1 or TRBD2 for D (6 bases each). The CDR3 is 16 residues long. Trimming left V 6 bases short and J 6 bases short, with 24 bases between. CDR1 is MNHEY, CDR2 SMNVEV, per germline (reference sequence).

The rearrangement uses TRBV29-1 and TRBJ2-2; TRBD2 agrees at 11 bases. Germline V gene lookup returns CDR1 SQVTM and CDR2 ANQGSEA. After removal of 5 bases from V and 5 bases from J, the junction contained 7 bases not matched to a gene. The CDR3 length is 15 residues. The CDR3 nucleotides are TGCAGCGTTATGACTAGCGGGGCTAGGACCGGGGAGCTGTTTTTT. Its protein product is CSVMTSGARTGELFF.

V usage is TRBV6-2 or TRBV6-3 and J usage is TRBJ2-7; D remains ambiguous. V was pared by 2 bases and J by 2 bases, with 10 bases between. CDR1 is MNHEY, CDR2 SVGEGT, per germline. The CDR3 runs 14 residues. The CDR3 loop reads CASSYGETTYEQYF. The CDR3 DNA reads as TGTGCCAGCAGTTACGGGGAAACGACCTACGAGCAGTACTTC.

The rearrangement links TRBV7-6 to TRBJ1-4; D gene ambiguous. Germline-derived CDR1 and CDR2 are SGHVS and FNYEAQ. V was shortened by 5 bases and J by 4 bases, with 8 bases between the two germline ends. This CDR3 is 13 amino acids long. The CDR3 nucleotides are TGTGCCAGCAGCCCTGGGAGTAATGAAAAACTGTTTTTT. It yields the protein CASSPGSNEKLFF.

This rearrangement joins TRBV7-8 to TRBJ1-1; D possibly corresponds to TRBD1 (6 bases). CDR3 length: 14 residues. Germline V CDR1 and CDR2: SGHVS, FQNEAQ. V dropped 4 bases and J dropped 6 bases, with 15 bases sitting between them. CDR3: CASSSSHRAPEAFF. DNA of the CDR3: TGTGCCAGCAGCTCCTCGCACAGGGCCCCTGAAGCTTTCTTT.

This sequence joins TRBV4-1 and TRBJ2-5; D unresolved. The CDR3 is 15 residues long. Trimming pared 1 base from V and 2 bases from J, leaving 11 bases between. Looked up from germline, CDR1 is MGHRA and CDR2 is YSYEKL. In DNA, the CDR3 is TGCGCCAGCAGCCAAGTCCCACACCTACAAGAGACCCAGTACTTC. It specifies CASSQVPHLQETQYF.

The chain has TRBV2 and TRBJ2-2, with 8 bases fitting TRBD2. From germline, CDR1 is SNHLY and CDR2 FYNNEI. The CDR3 covers 16 residues. V shed 2 bases, J shed 4 bases, and the junction held 6 bases outside the gene matches. In DNA, the CDR3 is TGTGCCAGCAGTGAATCTGGACTAGCTCTCACCGGGGAGCTGTTTTTT. Translation gives CASSESGLALTGELFF.

In its sample, this clonotype was seen a few times. The chain employs TRBV7-2 and TRBJ2-7; TRBD1 or TRBD2 may be the D gene (5 bases each). V gave up 1 base and J gave up 2 bases, with 9 bases separating them. This CDR3 has 14 residues. Germline CDR1 reads SGHTA; CDR2 reads FQGNSA. This CDR3 is CASSLGGTAYEQYF. CDR3 in DNA: TGTGCCAGCAGCTTAGGGGGGACCGCCTACGAGCAGTACTTC.

The gene calls are TRBV9 and TRBJ2-1; D uncertain. There are 12 residues in the CDR3. V was pared by 2 bases and J by 9 bases, with 9 bases between. Per the germline V gene, CDR1 is SGDLS and CDR2 is YYNGEE. CDR3 sequence: CASSVPASEQFF. CDR3 nucleotide sequence: TGTGCCAGCAGCGTTCCCGCCAGTGAGCAGTTCTTC.

This clonotype was picked up many times. The gene calls are TRBV4-1 and TRBJ2-5, with D perhaps TRBD2 (6 bases). The CDR3 is 16 residues long. CDR1 and CDR2 (germline): MGHRA, YSYEKL. V lost 3 bases and J lost 3, with 17 bases in between. The CDR3 here is CASSQLSGLDKETQYF. CDR3 DNA sequence: TGCGCCAGCAGCCAGCTGAGCGGGCTTGATAAAGAGACCCAGTACTTC.

The chain employs TRBV6-4 and TRBJ2-7; 9 positions match TRBD1. The V gene's germline CDR1 is MRHNA and CDR2 SNTAGT. With V trimmed by 10 bases and J by 3 bases, 13 bases remained unmatched. This CDR3 spans 15 amino acids. CDR3 amino acids: CATYPPGQGSYEQYF. Written as DNA, the CDR3 is TGTGCCACCTACCCCCCCGGACAGGGGAGCTACGAGCAGTACTTC.

The count of this clonotype is one. The V and J genes are TRBV7-9 and TRBJ1-1; 10 bases are shared with TRBD1. Germline CDR1 reads SEHNR; CDR2 reads FQNEAQ (reference sequence). The CDR3 is made up of 13 amino acids. The ends lost 11 bases at V and 6 bases at J; junction bases unmatched: 9. The CDR3 here is CAVRTGGRPEAFF. The CDR3 bases are TGTGCCGTACGGACAGGGGGAAGGCCTGAAGCTTTCTTT.

The V and J genes are TRBV7-8 and TRBJ2-1; 13 nucleotides line up with TRBD2. The CDR3 has 18 amino acids. V gave up 4 bases and J gave up 0 bases; unmatched junction bases: 6. CDR1 is SGHVS and CDR2 is FQNEAQ in the germline V gene. As DNA, the CDR3 is TGTGCCAGCAGCTCCCCGACTAGCGGGGGGACCTCCTACAATGAGCAGTTCTTC. Encoded protein: CASSSPTSGGTSYNEQFF.

The chain couples TRBV4-3 to TRBJ2-1, with D tentatively TRBD2 (6 bases). Germline V gene sequence: CDR1 LGHNA, CDR2 YSLEER. CDR3 length: 17 amino acids. Trimming cost V 0 bases and J 4 bases, with 16 bases left between them. CDR3 in DNA: TGCGCCAGCAGCCAAGACCCCTCGCGGGAACTTTACAATGAGCAGTTCTTC. Its protein is CASSQDPSRELYNEQFF.

This clonotype was detected only a few times. V usage is TRBV7-3 and J usage is TRBJ2-7, with D possibly called TRBD1 or TRBD2 (5 bases each). The CDR3 has 13 residues. V gave up 2 bases and J gave up 7 bases, with 12 bases separating them. Germline-derived CDR1 and CDR2 are SGHTA and FQGTGA. The CDR3 DNA is TGTGCCAGCAGCTTAGCAGGGTCGGGGGAGCAGTACTTC. Encoded protein: CASSLAGSGEQYF.

There are a few counts of this clonotype. The gene calls are TRBV27 and TRBJ2-1; D is perhaps TRBD2 (6 bases). The germline CDR1 and CDR2 sequences are MNHEY and SMNVEV (reference sequence). The CDR3 extends over 13 amino acids. V lost 8 bases to trimming and J lost 2 bases, with 10 bases between them. The CDR3 loop reads CASAREAYNEQFF. The CDR3 region has the DNA TGTGCCAGCGCGCGGGAAGCCTACAATGAGCAGTTCTTC.